The 10 T cell receptor beta chains listed next were all sequenced from one sample in a study of T cell responses to AZD1222 COVID-19 vaccine. Sequenced by immunoSEQ multiplex PCR; TCRdb stores in-frame clones only, minus some. The table includes about 97,000 clones, more than 70% detected once. The source material was peripheral blood, sampled on day 0 of AZD1222 vaccination. The receptors come from an adult in good health.

This chain links TRBV5-6 with TRBJ1-6; 10 bases align to TRBD1. This CDR3 region has 15 residues. After removal of 4 bases from V and 7 bases from J, the junction contained 5 bases not matched to a gene. The V gene's germline CDR1 is SGHDT and CDR2 YYEEEE. The CDR3 coding sequence is TGTGCCAGCAGCCTACGGGACAGGGGAAATTCACCCCTCCACTTT. Protein product: CASSLRDRGNSPLHF.

V is TRBV7-2 and J is TRBJ1-2, with TRBD1 as a possible D gene (5 bases). V was pared by 4 bases and J by 0 bases, with 12 bases between. The CDR3 is 15 amino acids. Germline lookup yields CDR1 SGHTA and CDR2 FQGNSA. The CDR3 reads CASSSRPGPNYGYTF. In DNA form, the CDR3 reads TGTGCCAGCAGCTCGCGCCCGGGACCTAACTATGGCTACACCTTC.

The rearrangement joins TRBV28 to TRBJ1-5, with TRBD1 identical over 12 bases. Trimming took 4 bases from V and 3 from J; bases not matched to a gene: 7. The CDR3 runs to 17 residues. Germline-derived CDR1 and CDR2 are MDHEN and SYDVKM. The CDR3 reads CASSSAGTGGNNQPQHF. CDR3 nucleotide sequence: TGTGCCAGCAGTTCCGCCGGGACAGGGGGCAACAATCAGCCCCAGCATTTT.

The chain is built from TRBV5-6 and TRBJ1-1; TRBD1 might be the D (5 bases). V gave up 0 bases and J gave up 0 bases, with 6 bases separating them. Per germline, CDR1 SGHDT and CDR2 YYEEEE. The CDR3 spans 14 residues. The CDR3 DNA reads as TGTGCCAGCAGCTTGGACAGGATGAACACTGAAGCTTTCTTT. This sequence encodes CASSLDRMNTEAFF.

This chain joins TRBV3-1 (or the pseudogene TRBV3-2) and TRBJ1-5; D gene ambiguous. There are 15 residues in the CDR3. With 1 base removed from V and 3 bases from J, the gap between germline ends came to 10 bases. Germline V gene lookup returns CDR1 LGHDT and CDR2 YNNKEL (reference sequence). In DNA, the CDR3 is TGTGCCAGCAGCCAAGGGGCGGGGATCAATCAGCCCCAGCATTTT. It specifies CASSQGAGINQPQHF.

Many counts were recorded for this clone. The gene calls are TRBV24-1 and TRBJ1-1; D unclear. Trimming shortened V by 9 bases and J by 1 base, and 20 bases separated the two germline ends. The germline V gene encodes CDR1 KGHDR and CDR2 SFDVKD. The CDR3 has 16 amino acids. The CDR3 sequence: CATRPGSVFENTEAFF. CDR3 bases: TGTGCCACCCGCCCCGGGTCGGTCTTCGAGAACACTGAAGCTTTCTTT.

The chain has TRBV18 and TRBJ1-2; tentative D call: TRBD1 (6 bases). The V and J ends lost 6 bases and 6 bases respectively, with 14 bases between them. The CDR3 length is 13 residues. The germline V gene encodes CDR1 KGHSH and CDR2 LQKENI. The CDR3 DNA follows: TGTGCCAGCTCCCGCGGCCAGGGGAATGGCTACACCTTC. Translation gives CASSRGQGNGYTF.

The chain carries TRBV27 and TRBJ2-5, with a weak D call TRBD2 (7 bases). Germline V gene sequence: CDR1 MNHEY, CDR2 SMNVEV (reference sequence). The CDR3 runs to 11 residues. V lost 5 bases and J 9 bases, leaving 10 bases between the germline ends. DNA for the CDR3: TGTGCCAGCAGTCAGGGGAGGGCCCAGTACTTC. Translated: CASSQGRAQYF.

The gene calls are TRBV29-1 and TRBJ2-1; 8 positions agree with TRBD1. J lost 7 bases, V lost 7 bases, and 3 bases had no gene match. CDR3 length: 11 residues. Germline CDR1 and CDR2: SQVTM and ANQGSEA. The CDR3 DNA is TGCAGCGGGGGACAGGTAAATGAGCAGTTCTTC. This codes for CSGGQVNEQFF.

J is TRBJ1-1 and V is TRBV10-3; D call uncertain. V was pared by 11 bases and J by 5 bases, with 15 bases between. Germline CDR1 ENHRY, CDR2 SYGVKD. The CDR3 is 12 residues long. The CDR3 sequence: CAVRREGTEAFF. As DNA, the CDR3 is TGTGCCGTCCGTAGGGAGGGAACTGAAGCTTTCTTT.